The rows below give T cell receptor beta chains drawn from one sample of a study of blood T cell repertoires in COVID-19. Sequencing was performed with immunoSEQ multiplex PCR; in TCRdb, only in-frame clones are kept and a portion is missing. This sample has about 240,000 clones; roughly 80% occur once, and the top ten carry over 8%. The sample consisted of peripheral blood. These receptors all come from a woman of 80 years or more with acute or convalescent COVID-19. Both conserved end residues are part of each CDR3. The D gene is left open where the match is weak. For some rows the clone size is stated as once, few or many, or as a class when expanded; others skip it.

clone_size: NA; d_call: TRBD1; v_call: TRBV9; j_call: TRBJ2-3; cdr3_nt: TGTGCCAGCAGCGTAGGGACAGGTTGGGGATTCACAGATACGCAGTATTTT; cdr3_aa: CASSVGTGWGFTDTQYF
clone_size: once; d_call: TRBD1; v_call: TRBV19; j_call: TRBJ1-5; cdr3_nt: TGTGCCAGTAGTACACAGGGGGATGTGAATCAGCCCCAGCATTTT; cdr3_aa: CASSTQGDVNQPQHF
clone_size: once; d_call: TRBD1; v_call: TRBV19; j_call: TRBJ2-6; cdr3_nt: TGTGCCAGTGGGGATCCGGGACAGGGGGGTTTCGGGGCCAACGTCCTGACTTTC; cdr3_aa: CASGDPGQGGFGANVLTF
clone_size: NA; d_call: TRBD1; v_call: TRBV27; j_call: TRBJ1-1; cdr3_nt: TGTGCCAGCAGTCCCATCAACACAGGGGTGACTGAAGCTTTCTTT; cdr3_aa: CASSPINTGVTEAFF
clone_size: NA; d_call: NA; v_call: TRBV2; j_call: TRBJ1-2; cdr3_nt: TGTGCCAGCAGTAGGGACTTTGGCTACACCTTC; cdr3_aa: CASSRDFGYTF
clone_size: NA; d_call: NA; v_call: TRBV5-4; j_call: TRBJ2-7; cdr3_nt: TGTGCCAGCAGCTTGGCCAGGGAAGTGGCCGAGCAGTACTTC; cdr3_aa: CASSLAREVAEQYF
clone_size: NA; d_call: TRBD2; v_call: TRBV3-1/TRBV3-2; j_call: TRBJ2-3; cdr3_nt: TGTGCCAGCAGCCAAGATGTGGCTAGCGGGGGGCTAAGAGATACGCAGTATTTT; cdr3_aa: CASSQDVASGGLRDTQYF
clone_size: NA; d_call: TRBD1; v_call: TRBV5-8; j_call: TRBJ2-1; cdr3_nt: TGTGCCAGCAGCCAAGGACAGGGGGCCCATGAGCAGTTCTTC; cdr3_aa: CASSQGQGAHEQFF
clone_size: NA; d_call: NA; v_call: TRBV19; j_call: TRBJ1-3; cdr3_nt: TGTGCCAGTAGCCCCCCCCGTCGGGGTGGAAACACCATATATTTT; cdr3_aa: CASSPPRRGGNTIYF
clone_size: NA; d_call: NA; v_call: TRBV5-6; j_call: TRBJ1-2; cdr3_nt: TGTGCCAGCAGCCTCGGTGGGGCCCTGCTTAACTATGGCTACACCTTC; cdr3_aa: CASSLGGALLNYGYTF
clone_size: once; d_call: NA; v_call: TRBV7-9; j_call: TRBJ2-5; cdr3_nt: TGTGCCAGCAGCTTAGCCCTCACACAGCAAGAGACCCAGTACTTC; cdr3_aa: CASSLALTQQETQYF
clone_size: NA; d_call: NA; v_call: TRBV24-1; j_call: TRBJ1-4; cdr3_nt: TGTGCCACCAGTGCGGCAGGGCGAAATGAAAAACTGTTTTTT; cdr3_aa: CATSAAGRNEKLFF
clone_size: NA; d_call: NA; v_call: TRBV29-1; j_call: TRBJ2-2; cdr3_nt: TGCAGCGTTGAAGATCGGACGGGAAACACCGGGGAGCTGTTTTTT; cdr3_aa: CSVEDRTGNTGELFF
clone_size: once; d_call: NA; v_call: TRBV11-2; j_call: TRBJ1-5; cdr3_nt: TGTGCCAGCAGCTTAGGTGTCATCAATCAGCCCCAGCATTTT; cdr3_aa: CASSLGVINQPQHF
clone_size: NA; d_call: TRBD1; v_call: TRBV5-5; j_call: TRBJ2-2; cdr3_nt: TGTGCCAGCAGCTCGTCTTACAGGGGAATCGGGGACACCGGGGAGCTGTTTTTT; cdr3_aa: CASSSSYRGIGDTGELFF
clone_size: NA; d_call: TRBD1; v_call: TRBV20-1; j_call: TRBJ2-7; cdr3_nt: TGCAGTGCTAGTAGGGACAGGAGGCCCTACGAGCAGTACTTC; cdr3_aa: CSASRDRRPYEQYF